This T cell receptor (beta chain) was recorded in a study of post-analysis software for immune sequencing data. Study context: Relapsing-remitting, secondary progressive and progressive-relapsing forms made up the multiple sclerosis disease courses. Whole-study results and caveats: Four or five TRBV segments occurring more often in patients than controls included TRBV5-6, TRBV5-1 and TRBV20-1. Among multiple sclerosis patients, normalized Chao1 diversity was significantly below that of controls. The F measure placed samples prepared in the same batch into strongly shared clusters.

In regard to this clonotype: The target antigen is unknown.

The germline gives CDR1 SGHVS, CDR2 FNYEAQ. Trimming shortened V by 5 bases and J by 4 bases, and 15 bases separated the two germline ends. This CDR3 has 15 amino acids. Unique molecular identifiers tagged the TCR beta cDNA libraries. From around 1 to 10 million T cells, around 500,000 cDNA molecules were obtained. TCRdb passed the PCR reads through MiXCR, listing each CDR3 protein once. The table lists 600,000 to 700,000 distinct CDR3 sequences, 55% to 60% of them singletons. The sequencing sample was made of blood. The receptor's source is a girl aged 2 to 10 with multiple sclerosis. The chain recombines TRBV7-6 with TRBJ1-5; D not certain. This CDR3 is CASSPTHEGNQPQHF. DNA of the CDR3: TGTGCCAGCAGCCCCACGCACGAGGGTAATCAGCCCCAGCATTTT.